The 24 T cell receptor beta chains below come from one sample, sequenced in a study of T cell repertoires in MIS-A myocarditis. Data came from immunoSEQ multiplex PCR; TCRdb stores just in-frame clones and leaves some out. The sample carries 5,000 to 7,500 clones, 78% recorded once. Sequencing was performed on interventricular septum heart tissue obtained at autopsy. The origin of the receptors is a man aged 18 to 30 with fulminant myocarditis from multisystem inflammatory syndrome in adults (MIS-A) after COVID-19.

The table lists this clone with a few counts. This chain links TRBV14 with TRBJ1-1; no clear D. The V gene's germline CDR1 is SGHDN and CDR2 FVKESK. CDR3 length equals 18 residues. The V gene lost 0 bases and the J gene lost 0 bases, with 17 bases spanning the gap. The CDR3 nucleotides read TGTGCCAGCAGCCAAGATCCCGCTCTAACGGGTCTGAACACTGAAGCTTTCTTT. Protein product: CASSQDPALTGLNTEAFF.

This chain uses TRBV25-1 with TRBJ2-3; 11 positions agree with TRBD2. Germline CDR1 and CDR2: MGHDK and SYGVNS. V lost 8 bases to trimming and J lost 2 bases; unmatched junction nucleotides: 3. This CDR3 is 14 amino acids long. The CDR3 reads CASFSGRDTDTQYF. As DNA, the CDR3 is TGTGCCAGCTTTAGCGGGAGGGACACAGATACGCAGTATTTT.

This rearrangement joins TRBV30 to TRBJ2-7, with 12 bases lining up with TRBD2. The V gene end was trimmed by 2 bases and the J gene end by 2 bases; junction bases not matched to a gene: 1. There are 14 residues in the CDR3. Germline V CDR1 and CDR2: GTSNPN, SVGIG (reference sequence). The CDR3 DNA sequence: TGTGCCTGGAGTCGACTAGCGGGAGCCTACGAGCAGTACTTC. As protein: CAWSRLAGAYEQYF.

J is TRBJ1-5 and V is TRBV29-1, with 9 bases matching TRBD1. The germline CDR1 and CDR2 sequences are SQVTM and ANQGSEA. Trimming cost V 6 bases and J 5 bases; bases outside gene matches: 5. This CDR3 region has 13 residues. CDR3: CSVADRGDQPQHF. As DNA, the CDR3 is TGCAGCGTCGCCGACAGGGGGGATCAGCCCCAGCATTTT.

This clone was recorded a few times. This chain joins TRBV12-3 or TRBV12-4 and TRBJ1-2; D might be TRBD1 (6 bases). This CDR3 comprises 11 residues. Trimming took 7 bases from V and 7 from J, leaving 10 bases between them. CDR3 sequence reads: CASTIGGGYTF. DNA for the CDR3: TGTGCCAGCACCATAGGGGGTGGCTACACCTTC.

The genes are TRBV9 and TRBJ1-3; 7 nucleotides match TRBD1. V lost 8 bases and J lost 3; bases outside the gene matches: 8. CDR1 SGDLS and CDR2 YYNGEE come from the germline V gene. CDR3 length: 14 residues. CDR3 coding DNA: TGTGCCAGTAACACCGGGACAGATGGAAACACCATATATTTT. Amino acid sequence: CASNTGTDGNTIYF.

This chain uses TRBV5-4 with TRBJ1-1; D gene ambiguous. CDR1 is SGHNT, CDR2 YYREEE, per germline (reference sequence). The CDR3 extends over 15 amino acids. The V and J ends lost 2 bases and 0 bases respectively, with 11 bases between them. The DNA of the CDR3 is TGTGCCAGCAGCTTAGGAGGAGTCATGAACACTGAAGCTTTCTTT. The encoded protein is CASSLGGVMNTEAFF.

V gene TRBV10-1 combines with J gene TRBJ1-5; D not certain. V was cut by 2 bases and J by 6 bases, with 5 bases left in between. Per the germline V gene, CDR1 is WNHNN and CDR2 is SYGVQD (reference sequence). The CDR3 sequence is 12 residues long. CDR3 sequence reads: CASSERGQPQHF. DNA for the CDR3: TGCGCCAGCAGTGAGCGTGGTCAGCCCCAGCATTTT.

The chain couples TRBV5-5 to TRBJ1-2, with D hard to call. Germline values: CDR1 SGHKS, CDR2 YYEKEE (reference sequence). The CDR3 contains 13 residues. V was clipped by 2 bases and J by 0 bases, with 5 bases between them. CDR3 DNA: TGTGCCAGCAGCTTTGGTCCTAACTATGGCTACACCTTC. Translation gives CASSFGPNYGYTF.

The chain has TRBV30 and TRBJ1-5; D is possibly TRBD1 (5 bases). The CDR3 covers 15 residues. Germline V CDR1 and CDR2: GTSNPN, SVGIG (reference sequence). The V gene lost 0 bases and the J gene lost 5 bases, with 14 bases spanning the gap. The CDR3 protein is CAWSVRKGLDQPQHF. In nucleotides, the CDR3 is TGTGCCTGGAGTGTACGTAAGGGACTTGATCAGCCCCAGCATTTT.

V gene TRBV29-1 combines with J gene TRBJ2-3; TRBD1 matches at 7 bases. The CDR3 loop spans 13 amino acids. The V and J ends lost 4 bases and 2 bases, in that order; junction bases with no gene match: 3. Germline V gene data show CDR1 as SQVTM and CDR2 as ANQGSEA. CDR3 nucleotides: TGCAGCGTTGGGGACAGCCTCACAGATACGCAGTATTTT. Amino acid sequence: CSVGDSLTDTQYF.

This chain uses TRBV3-1 (or the pseudogene TRBV3-2) with TRBJ2-3; D is perhaps TRBD1 (5 bases). This CDR3 is built from 13 residues. V lost 4 bases to trimming and J lost 6 bases, with 11 bases between them. Germline CDR1 reads LGHDT; CDR2 reads YNNKEL (reference sequence). The CDR3 sequence is CASSPSRVDTQYF. The CDR3 DNA follows: TGTGCCAGCAGCCCCAGCAGGGTGGATACGCAGTATTTT.

The chain is built from TRBV4-2 and TRBJ1-2; D uncertain. The germline V gene encodes CDR1 LGHNA and CDR2 YNFKEQ. This CDR3 contains 14 residues. V lost 0 bases and J lost 4, with 9 bases in between. CDR3 sequence reads: CASSQEASFYGYTF. CDR3 DNA sequence: TGTGCCAGCAGCCAAGAAGCCTCTTTCTATGGCTACACCTTC.

This chain joins TRBV4-1 and TRBJ2-1, with 11 bases fitting TRBD2. J lost 5 bases, V lost 3 bases, and 6 bases had no gene match. This CDR3 comprises 16 residues. Germline CDR1 is MGHRA and CDR2 is YSYEKL. CDR3 sequence (DNA): TGCGCCAGCAGCCACGATCGACTAGCGGGGAACAATGAGCAGTTCTTC. Translation gives CASSHDRLAGNNEQFF.

The V gene is TRBV27, the J gene TRBJ1-1, with 7 bases matching TRBD1. The CDR3 has 15 amino acids. In germline, CDR1 is MNHEY, CDR2 SMNVEV (reference sequence). Losses at the gene ends were 6 bases for V and 7 bases for J; bases not matched to a gene: 14. CDR3 region: CASRTTGTVLNEAFF. The CDR3 DNA follows: TGTGCCAGCAGGACTACGGGGACAGTGCTGAATGAAGCTTTCTTT.

The chain carries TRBV15 and TRBJ2-5; D possibly matches TRBD1 or TRBD2 (6 bases each). The CDR3 length is 15 residues. CDR1 and CDR2 (germline): LNHNV, YYDKDF (reference sequence). Trimming left V 7 bases short and J 5 bases short, with 20 bases between. CDR3 DNA sequence: TGTGCCACCACCCTGGGGTGGGGGGCGGGGGAGACCCAGTACTTC. Translation: CATTLGWGAGETQYF.

The chain couples TRBV19 to TRBJ2-7, with unresolved D. V was shortened by 4 bases and J by 1 base, with 14 bases between the two germline ends. Looked up from germline, CDR1 is LNHDA and CDR2 is SQIVND (reference sequence). The CDR3 is 15 residues long. The CDR3 reads CASSKVAGSSYEQYF. CDR3 in DNA: TGTGCCAGTAGTAAGGTGGCAGGAAGTTCCTACGAGCAGTACTTC.

The CDR3 DNA sequence: TGTGCCAGCAGTTTGCAGGGTGAGAATGAAAAACTGTTTTTT. Encoded protein: CASSLQGENEKLFF. The chain joins TRBV27 to TRBJ1-4; maybe TRBD1 (5 bases). The length of the CDR3 is 14 residues. The germline CDR1 and CDR2 sequences are MNHEY and SMNVEV (reference sequence). The ends were cut back, 3 bases at V and 5 bases at J, with 10 bases in the middle.

The chain joins TRBV5-4 to TRBJ1-1; maybe TRBD1 (5 bases). CDR1 is SGHNT, CDR2 YYREEE, per germline (reference sequence). The V gene lost 0 bases and the J gene lost 2 bases, with 11 bases spanning the gap. The CDR3 runs 15 residues. The CDR3 region is CASSLALGDNTEAFF. CDR3 nucleotide sequence: TGTGCCAGCAGCTTGGCGTTGGGGGATAACACTGAAGCTTTCTTT.

This clone was seen only a few times. V is TRBV27 and J is TRBJ2-7, with D maybe TRBD1 (5 bases). CDR3 length: 14 residues. CDR1 MNHEY and CDR2 SMNVEV come from the germline V gene (reference sequence). Trimming cost V 3 bases and J 0 bases, with 9 bases left between them. CDR3 DNA sequence: TGTGCCAGCAGTTTCAGGGCCGGCTCCTACGAGCAGTACTTC. Its protein product is CASSFRAGSYEQYF.

J is TRBJ2-7 and V is TRBV28; possibly TRBD1 for D (5 bases). The CDR3 has 13 amino acids. V was cut by 1 base and J by 5 bases, with 9 bases left in between. Germline CDR1 is MDHEN and CDR2 is SYDVKM. The CDR3 region is CASSLFRDNEQYF. In nucleotides, the CDR3 is TGTGCCAGCAGTTTATTCAGGGATAACGAGCAGTACTTC.

V gene TRBV9 combines with J gene TRBJ2-7; 9 bases match TRBD1. CDR1 and CDR2 from the germline V gene are SGDLS and YYNGEE. V lost 4 bases, J lost 3 bases, and 8 bases stayed unmatched. The CDR3 runs 15 residues. Written as DNA, the CDR3 is TGTGCCAGCAGCACCAGTCCGGGACAGGGCTACGAGCAGTACTTC. Protein product: CASSTSPGQGYEQYF.

This clone was observed a handful of times. The chain employs TRBV10-3 and TRBJ2-3; possible D gene TRBD2, 6 bases. The CDR3 covers 13 residues. Germline V gives CDR1 ENHRY, CDR2 SYGVKD. Trimming pared 6 bases from V and 6 bases from J, leaving 13 bases between. CDR3 coding DNA: TGTGCCATCAGAGGCCCCGCGGGGGATACGCAGTATTTT. Translating gives CAIRGPAGDTQYF.

The chain has TRBV9 and TRBJ1-1, with 9 bases matching TRBD1. This CDR3 is built from 19 residues. With 0 bases clipped from V and 4 bases from J, the junction kept 16 bases outside the gene matches. CDR1 is SGDLS, CDR2 YYNGEE, per germline. CDR3 sequence reads: CASSVGLPDTGGASTEAFF. DNA for the CDR3: TGTGCCAGCAGCGTAGGCCTACCAGATACAGGGGGCGCTTCCACTGAAGCTTTCTTT.